This TCR beta chain came from a study of neoadjuvant anti-PD-1 for oral cavity cancer. Across the study: Around day 43, patients without progression received a fourth nivolumab dose before surgery. Study conclusions and caveats: Only a few patients per response group were TCR-analyzed; validation needed. After neoadjuvant nivolumab, PBMC T cell clonality was significantly higher in non-responders than responders.

Sample time point: after neoadjuvant nivolumab, at surgical resection. A remark on this clone: Its antigen is not identified.

The CDR3 covers 13 residues. V was pared by 5 bases and J by 7 bases, with 3 bases of the junction left unmatched. Germline V gene lookup returns CDR1 MNHEY and CDR2 SVGAGI. Sequencing was performed with immunoSEQ multiplex PCR; in TCRdb, only in-frame clones are kept and a portion is missing. The data show 33,000 or so clones, roughly 79% seen once. The receptor comes from a person between 40 and 85 years old with oral cavity squamous cell carcinoma. The V gene is TRBV6-5, the J gene TRBJ2-2; TRBD2 aligns across 8 bases. Sample: PBMCs, taken after nivolumab (anti-PD-1) treatment. This CDR3 reads CASSPGGGGELFF. CDR3 in DNA: TGTGCCAGCAGTCCCGGGGGGGGCGGGGAGCTGTTTTTT.